The clone carrying this T cell receptor (beta chain) was found a few times. The target antigen is unknown. These data belong to a study of cytomegalovirus exposure and HLA in healthy donors. Study-wide results and caveats: The authors listed about 170 TCR beta chains as cytomegalovirus-associated. It was reported that TCR beta sequences correctly inferred the HLA-A and HLA-B alleles for most subjects. There were several of the most significant clusters that appeared linked to common viral pathogens in a later analysis.

The CDR3 covers 14 residues. Germline CDR1 reads SGHRS; CDR2 reads YFSETQ. The V gene lost 0 bases and the J gene lost 5 bases, with 10 bases spanning the gap. The PCR ran on 60 Vbeta and 13 Jbeta primers. Sequencing was performed with immunoSEQ multiplex PCR; in TCRdb, only in-frame clones are kept and a portion is missing. The data show around 140,000 clones, about 77% seen once. The sequence was collected from a woman aged 40 to 55 in good health and CMV-seronegative. Sequencing was performed on PBMCs. V gene TRBV5-1 combines with J gene TRBJ2-3; no reliable D call. The CDR3 reads CASSLESAEDTQYF. CDR3 nucleotides: TGCGCCAGCAGCTTGGAATCGGCGGAAGATACGCAGTATTTT.